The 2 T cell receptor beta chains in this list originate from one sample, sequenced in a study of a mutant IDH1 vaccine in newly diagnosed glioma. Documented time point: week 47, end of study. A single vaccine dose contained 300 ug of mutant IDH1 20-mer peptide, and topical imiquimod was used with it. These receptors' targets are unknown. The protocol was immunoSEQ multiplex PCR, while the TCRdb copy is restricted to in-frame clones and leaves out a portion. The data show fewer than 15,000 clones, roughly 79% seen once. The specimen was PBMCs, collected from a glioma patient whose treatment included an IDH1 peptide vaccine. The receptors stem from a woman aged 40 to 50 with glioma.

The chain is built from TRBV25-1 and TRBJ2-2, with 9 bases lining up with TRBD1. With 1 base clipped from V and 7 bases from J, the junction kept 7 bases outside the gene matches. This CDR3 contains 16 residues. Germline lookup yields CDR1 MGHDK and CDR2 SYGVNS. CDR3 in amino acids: CASSESRTGVGGELFF. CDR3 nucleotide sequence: TGTGCCAGCAGTGAATCGAGGACAGGGGTTGGCGGGGAGCTGTTTTTT.

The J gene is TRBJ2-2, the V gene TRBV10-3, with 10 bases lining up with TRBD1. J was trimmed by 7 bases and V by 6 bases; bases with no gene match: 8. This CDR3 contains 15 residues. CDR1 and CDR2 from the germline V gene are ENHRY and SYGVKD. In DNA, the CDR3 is TGTGCCATCAGAACAGACAGGGGGCGCAACGGGGAGCTGTTTTTT. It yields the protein CAIRTDRGRNGELFF.